What follows are 18 T cell receptor beta chains derived from one specimen sequenced in a study of circulating tumor DNA in untreated peripheral T-cell lymphoma (dated by TCRdb to the early 2020s). The library was obtained by the immunoSEQ multiplex PCR assay. TCRdb obtained this table from immuneACCESS and retained in-frame rearrangements with V and J assigned. These tables miss some clones; where compared with another copy, unresolved V genes account for less than half of the shortfall, and the remainder is unexplained. This sample is represented by around 6,600 clones; about 64% of them were singletons. 55% of the sample goes to the ten largest clones. The specimen was tumor tissue. The receptor set was obtained from a human donor with peripheral T-cell lymphoma.

The rearrangement uses TRBV19 and TRBJ2-2; D gene ambiguous. The ends were cut back, 5 bases at V and 5 bases at J, with 12 bases in the middle. CDR1 and CDR2 from the germline V gene are LNHDA and SQIVND (reference sequence). This CDR3 region has 14 residues. The CDR3 reads CASSPWTATGELFF. The CDR3 bases are TGTGCCAGTAGTCCTTGGACGGCGACCGGGGAGCTGTTTTTT.

This clone appeared a few times. This chain connects TRBV18 to TRBJ2-3, with 8 nucleotides matching TRBD2. Per the germline V gene, CDR1 is KGHSH and CDR2 is LQKENI. Trimming at V came to 0 bases and at J to 6 bases, leaving 11 bases not matched to a gene. The CDR3 has 17 residues. CDR3 region: CASSPPKLAGGSDTQYF. The CDR3 nucleotides read TGTGCCAGCTCACCACCGAAGCTCGCGGGAGGATCGGATACGCAGTATTTT.

The chain uses TRBV2 and TRBJ2-7; D gene ambiguous. Per the germline V gene, CDR1 is SNHLY and CDR2 is FYNNEI. V was clipped by 6 bases and J by 0 bases, with 12 bases between them. The CDR3 is 14 residues long. CDR3 sequence: CASRFRPSSYEQYF. The CDR3, as DNA: TGTGCCAGCAGGTTCAGGCCGAGCTCCTACGAGCAGTACTTC.

CDR3 DNA: TGTGCCAGTATCGGGGACAGGAGGAACACTGAAGCTTTCTTT. It yields the protein CASIGDRRNTEAFF. The chain joins TRBV19 to TRBJ1-1, with 8 nucleotides matching TRBD1. After removal of 7 bases from V and 1 base from J, the junction contained 5 bases not matched to a gene. Germline V gene data show CDR1 as LNHDA and CDR2 as SQIVND (reference sequence). The CDR3 sequence is 14 residues long.

This clone was seen a single time. The gene calls are TRBV6-8 and TRBJ2-5, with D possibly TRBD2 on 6 matching bases. The CDR3 has 15 amino acids. Trimming removed 6 bases at V and 2 bases at J, with 16 bases between. Germline V CDR1 and CDR2: MNHGY, SAAAGT. The CDR3 coding sequence is TGTGCCAGCAGGCGATTTAGCGGAGAACAAGAGACCCAGTACTTC. This codes for CASRRFSGEQETQYF.

A few counts support this clone. This chain links TRBV1 with TRBJ2-2; TRBD1, as called in the table, went unchecked against the DNA. TRBV1 is deemed a pseudogene. This CDR3 comprises 18 residues. The CDR3 reads CTSSQDPWAGRDTGELFF. In DNA form, the CDR3 reads TGCACCAGCAGCCAAGATCCGTGGGCAGGGCGTGACACCGGGGAGCTGTTTTTT.

V usage is TRBV5-1 and J usage is TRBJ1-1, with 7 bases fitting TRBD1. The CDR3 is 15 residues long. J was trimmed by 5 bases and V by 0 bases; bases with no gene match: 7. Germline V gene lookup returns CDR1 SGHRS and CDR2 YFSETQ. The CDR3 spells CASSLDGRGGTEAFF. CDR3 in DNA: TGCGCCAGCAGCTTGGATGGCAGGGGGGGTACTGAAGCTTTCTTT.

This clone occurred once. This chain connects TRBV11-3 to TRBJ2-7; 7 bases fit TRBD2. CDR1 is SGHNT, CDR2 YENEEA, per germline. With 3 bases clipped from V and 6 bases from J, the junction kept 8 bases outside the gene matches. The CDR3 is made up of 14 amino acids. This CDR3 is CASSLGRSGVEQYF. DNA of the CDR3: TGTGCCAGCAGCTTGGGTAGGAGCGGGGTCGAGCAGTACTTC.

This clone was seen more than once but under ten times. This rearrangement joins TRBV11-3 to TRBJ2-7, with 9 positions matching TRBD1. Germline V lookup: CDR1 SGHNT, CDR2 YENEEA. V was clipped by 3 bases and J by 5 bases; unmatched bases: 8. The CDR3 has 15 amino acids. CDR3 sequence reads: CASSLAGQGPHEQYF. DNA of the CDR3: TGTGCCAGCAGCTTGGCGGGACAGGGTCCCCACGAGCAGTACTTC.

The chain joins TRBV19 to TRBJ1-4; the D is unclear. Germline V gene sequence: CDR1 LNHDA, CDR2 SQIVND (reference sequence). This CDR3 is 14 amino acids long. Between the trimmed V and J ends, which lost 2 bases and 8 bases, there was a span of 12 bases. For the CDR3, the DNA is TGTGCCAGTAGTATACGAAGGTCTGGGGAAAAACTGTTTTTT. Amino acids: CASSIRRSGEKLFF.

V gene TRBV6-8 combines with J gene TRBJ2-2; TRBD2 matches at 7 bases. Germline CDR1 reads MNHGY; CDR2 reads SAAAGT. This CDR3 contains 14 residues. Losses at the gene ends were 7 bases for V and 6 bases for J; bases not matched to a gene: 8. The chain's CDR3 is CASTAGEIAGELFF. In nucleotides, the CDR3 is TGTGCCAGCACCGCGGGAGAAATTGCCGGGGAGCTGTTTTTT.

There are a few counts of this clone. The rearrangement joins TRBV19 to TRBJ2-3; D might be TRBD1 (7 bases). V dropped 6 bases and J dropped 0 bases, with 13 bases sitting between them. In germline, CDR1 is LNHDA, CDR2 SQIVND (reference sequence). CDR3 size: 15 residues. The CDR3: CASSHRGLSTDTQYF. CDR3 sequence (DNA): TGTGCCAGTAGCCACAGGGGACTTAGCACAGATACGCAGTATTTT.

This clone is a singleton in its sample. This rearrangement joins TRBV11-3 to TRBJ2-4; 7 positions agree with TRBD1. Per germline, CDR1 SGHNT and CDR2 YENEEA. V was pared by 5 bases and J by 2 bases, with 3 bases of the junction left unmatched. The CDR3 has 14 amino acids. The CDR3 DNA reads TGTGCCAGCAGCAGGGACAGATCCAAAAACATTCAGTACTTC. Protein: CASSRDRSKNIQYF.

The rearrangement links TRBV18 to TRBJ2-3; 7 nucleotides agree with TRBD2. V lost 5 bases to trimming and J lost 6 bases; unmatched junction nucleotides: 11. CDR3 length: 15 amino acids. CDR1 KGHSH and CDR2 LQKENI come from the germline V gene. The CDR3 reads CASSALAPTGDTQYF. The CDR3 nucleotides read TGTGCCAGCTCAGCACTAGCGCCTACCGGGGATACGCAGTATTTT.

The rearrangement uses TRBV6-8 and TRBJ2-3; D possibly matches TRBD1 or TRBD2 (5 bases each). V dropped 6 bases and J dropped 6 bases, with 16 bases sitting between them. Germline values: CDR1 MNHGY, CDR2 SAAAGT. The CDR3 length is 14 residues. CDR3 protein: CASRSKGRTDTQYF. CDR3 DNA: TGTGCCAGCAGATCAAAGGGACGAACGGATACGCAGTATTTT.

This chain connects TRBV18 to TRBJ2-5, with D hard to call. V lost 2 bases and J lost 5, with 15 bases in between. This CDR3 comprises 15 residues. Germline-derived CDR1 and CDR2 are KGHSH and LQKENI. Here the CDR3 DNA reads TGTGCCAGCTCACCATGGGGTTGTGATGGGGAGACCCAGTACTTC. It is translated as CASSPWGCDGETQYF. The variable domain in full, with the rest retrieved from reference TRBV18 and TRBJ2-5, is NAGVMQNPRHLVRRRGQEARLRCSPMKGHSHVYWYRQLPEEGLKFMVYLQKENIIDESGMPKERFSAEFPKEGPSILRIQQVVRGDSAAYFCASSPWGCDGETQYFGPGTRLLVL.

The DNA of the CDR3 is TGCGCCAGCAGTCAGAGCTCCTACAATGAGCAGTTCTTC. Translated, it gives CASSQSSYNEQFF. The rearrangement uses TRBV10-2 and TRBJ2-1; D is undetermined. The CDR3 spans 13 residues. From germline, CDR1 is WSHSY and CDR2 SAAADI. V gave up 5 bases and J gave up 0 bases, with 5 bases separating them.

The CDR3 reads CASSGRGVAGSPDTQYF. The CDR3 region has the DNA TGTGCCAGCAGTGGGCGAGGGGTAGCGGGGTCCCCAGATACGCAGTATTTT. The chain has TRBV2 and TRBJ2-3; 8 nucleotides align to TRBD2. V gave up 4 bases and J gave up 4 bases; unmatched junction bases: 13. There are 17 residues in the CDR3. Germline CDR1 SNHLY, CDR2 FYNNEI.